The rows below give T cell receptor beta chains drawn from one sample of a study of T cell repertoires in cytomegalovirus infection. TCRdb reprocessed the reads via MiXCR and lists one record per CDR3 protein. The repertoire holds a few hundred thousand distinct CDR3 sequences, with about 18% as singletons. Input material: CD8+ T cells from PBMCs. The receptors shown here come from a human donor in good health (CMV status not recorded). Some clones in this sample may be carry-over from other donors' samples. Both conserved end residues are part of each CDR3. Each record gives: CDR3 DNA, CDR3 protein, D gene, J gene, V gene, clone size. D genes are given only for firm matches. Expanded clones get a size class; other rows say once, few or many, or leave the size out.

CDR3 DNA: TGTGCCAGCAGCTTAGCAGTGACAGGGGAGAATCAGCCCCAGCATTTT; CDR3 protein: CASSLAVTGENQPQHF; D gene: TRBD1; J gene: TRBJ1-5; V gene: TRBV7-9; clone size: many
CDR3 DNA: TGCGCCAGCAGCTTCTTAGGGAACCCAGATACGCAGTATTTT; CDR3 protein: CASSFLGNPDTQYF; D gene: -; J gene: TRBJ2-3; V gene: TRBV5-1; clone size: -
CDR3 DNA: TGTGCCAGCTCGGGGGGGCTCTACGAGCAGTACTTC; CDR3 protein: CASSGGLYEQYF; D gene: TRBD2; J gene: TRBJ2-7; V gene: TRBV28; clone size: -
CDR3 DNA: TGTGCCATCAGTGATATTGGGACAGTGGCCTACAATGAGCAGTTCTTC; CDR3 protein: CAISDIGTVAYNEQFF; D gene: TRBD1; J gene: TRBJ2-1; V gene: TRBV10-3; clone size: many
CDR3 DNA: TGTGCCAGCAGCTTAGGGGGATGGGGGCAGCTAAACACTGAAGCTTTCTTT; CDR3 protein: CASSLGGWGQLNTEAFF; D gene: -; J gene: TRBJ1-1; V gene: TRBV7-2; clone size: many
CDR3 DNA: TGTGCCAGCAGCTTGAATCCAGGAGCGGACACCGGGGAGCTGTTTTTT; CDR3 protein: CASSLNPGADTGELFF; D gene: -; J gene: TRBJ2-2; V gene: TRBV5-6; clone size: few
CDR3 DNA: TGTGCCAGCAGTTACTCGATAGGCCGTCAGGGGATCGGGCCTATGAACACTGAAGCTTTCTTT; CDR3 protein: CASSYSIGRQGIGPMNTEAFF; D gene: -; J gene: TRBJ1-1; V gene: TRBV6-2/TRBV6-3; clone size: -
CDR3 DNA: TGTGCCAGCAGTGCCGGGACAGCATCAAGCAATCAGCCCCAGCATTTT; CDR3 protein: CASSAGTASSNQPQHF; D gene: TRBD1; J gene: TRBJ1-5; V gene: TRBV2; clone size: -
CDR3 DNA: TGTGCCAGCAGTTACTCGGGATTGCGCGACACCGGGGAGCTGTTTTTT; CDR3 protein: CASSYSGLRDTGELFF; D gene: -; J gene: TRBJ2-2; V gene: TRBV6-2/TRBV6-3; clone size: -
CDR3 DNA: TGTGCCAGCAGTGAGGGGGGGGGCCTGAACACTGAAGCTTTCTTT; CDR3 protein: CASSEGGGLNTEAFF; D gene: -; J gene: TRBJ1-1; V gene: TRBV2; clone size: -
CDR3 DNA: TGTGCCAGCACGGGTGGGGAGACCCAGTACTTC; CDR3 protein: CASTGGETQYF; D gene: -; J gene: TRBJ2-5; V gene: TRBV2; clone size: -
CDR3 DNA: TGTGCCAGCAGCCAAGATAGGACGAGCTCCTACAATGAGCAGTTCTTC; CDR3 protein: CASSQDRTSSYNEQFF; D gene: -; J gene: TRBJ2-1; V gene: TRBV3-1; clone size: -
CDR3 DNA: TGCGCCAGCAGCTTGGCAGGGTCCGGGACTCTCTACGAGCAGTACTTC; CDR3 protein: CASSLAGSGTLYEQYF; D gene: -; J gene: TRBJ2-7; V gene: TRBV5-1; clone size: many
CDR3 DNA: TGTGCCAGCAGCCAAGAGGAGCGAGCCGCCTACAATGAGCAGTTCTTC; CDR3 protein: CASSQEERAAYNEQFF; D gene: -; J gene: TRBJ2-1; V gene: TRBV4-2; clone size: -
CDR3 DNA: TGTGCCAGCAGCCTAGGCGGGGGGGTCCCCTCGGCCTACGAGCAGTACTTC; CDR3 protein: CASSLGGGVPSAYEQYF; D gene: TRBD2; J gene: TRBJ2-7; V gene: TRBV7-6; clone size: few
CDR3 DNA: TGTGCCAGCAGCCAGTTCAGGGGGCGGGAGCAGTACTTC; CDR3 protein: CASSQFRGREQYF; D gene: TRBD1; J gene: TRBJ2-7; V gene: TRBV2; clone size: -
CDR3 DNA: TGTGCCAGCAGTTTGAGGGTGGTCACAGATACGCAGTATTTT; CDR3 protein: CASSLRVVTDTQYF; D gene: -; J gene: TRBJ2-3; V gene: TRBV28; clone size: few
CDR3 DNA: TGTGCCAGTAGTCCTGGAGGACAGACCGAAGCTTTCTTT; CDR3 protein: CASSPGGQTEAFF; D gene: -; J gene: TRBJ1-1; V gene: TRBV19; clone size: many
CDR3 DNA: TGTGCCAGCAGCCCTGAGGCGGGGAGCACTGAAGCTTTCTTT; CDR3 protein: CASSPEAGSTEAFF; D gene: -; J gene: TRBJ1-1; V gene: TRBV7-3; clone size: few
CDR3 DNA: TGCAGTGCTAGAGATAGCCTAGCTCCTAACAATGAGCAGTTCTTC; CDR3 protein: CSARDSLAPNNEQFF; D gene: -; J gene: TRBJ2-1; V gene: TRBV20-1; clone size: many
CDR3 DNA: TGCGCCAGCAGCCACACCCTACCGGGACAGAACTATGGCTACACCTTC; CDR3 protein: CASSHTLPGQNYGYTF; D gene: TRBD1; J gene: TRBJ1-2; V gene: TRBV4-1; clone size: once
CDR3 DNA: TGTGCCAGCAGTTTCTCGCCGTCAGCGGGGGGGAGTTCGTACGAGCAGTACTTC; CDR3 protein: CASSFSPSAGGSSYEQYF; D gene: TRBD2; J gene: TRBJ2-7; V gene: TRBV6-5; clone size: -
CDR3 DNA: TGCGCCAGCAGCCAGAGTCGAGTTGCCCCGACACCTGAAGCTTTCTTT; CDR3 protein: CASSQSRVAPTPEAFF; D gene: -; J gene: TRBJ1-1; V gene: TRBV4-1; clone size: -
CDR3 DNA: TGTGCCAGCAGTGATGACTACCAAGAGACCCAGTACTTC; CDR3 protein: CASSDDYQETQYF; D gene: -; J gene: TRBJ2-5; V gene: TRBV28; clone size: many
CDR3 DNA: TGTGCCAGCAGTGGGCAGAGGGTCGAGCAGTACTTC; CDR3 protein: CASSGQRVEQYF; D gene: -; J gene: TRBJ2-7; V gene: TRBV2; clone size: -
CDR3 DNA: TGTGCCAGCAGCTCACTGGGGGGTTTCACTGAAGCTTTCTTT; CDR3 protein: CASSSLGGFTEAFF; D gene: -; J gene: TRBJ1-1; V gene: TRBV7-9; clone size: many
CDR3 DNA: TGTGCCAGCAGTTTATACAATAAGGCCAGGAGCATGTATCAGCCCCAGCATTTT; CDR3 protein: CASSLYNKARSMYQPQHF; D gene: -; J gene: TRBJ1-5; V gene: TRBV28; clone size: many
CDR3 DNA: TGTGCCAGCAGCCGGACTAGCGGGGGGTATCAAGAGACCCAGTACTTC; CDR3 protein: CASSRTSGGYQETQYF; D gene: TRBD2; J gene: TRBJ2-5; V gene: TRBV11-2; clone size: -
CDR3 DNA: TGCAGCGTCGCGGGAATCGCTGAAGCTTTCTTT; CDR3 protein: CSVAGIAEAFF; D gene: -; J gene: TRBJ1-1; V gene: TRBV29-1; clone size: many
CDR3 DNA: TGCGCCAGCAGCTTGGTTTGGGGTCTGAACAATGAGCAGTTCTTC; CDR3 protein: CASSLVWGLNNEQFF; D gene: -; J gene: TRBJ2-1; V gene: TRBV5-1; clone size: few
CDR3 DNA: TGTGCCAGCAGTCCCATGACAGGGACGTTCTCCTACGAGCAGTACTTC; CDR3 protein: CASSPMTGTFSYEQYF; D gene: TRBD1; J gene: TRBJ2-7; V gene: TRBV28; clone size: many
CDR3 DNA: TGTGCCAGCAGCTTAGGACGGGGCTGGTCCACTGAAGCTTTCTTT; CDR3 protein: CASSLGRGWSTEAFF; D gene: -; J gene: TRBJ1-1; V gene: TRBV7-4; clone size: few
CDR3 DNA: TGTGCCAGCAGTTTTGCGGGGAGCGAGCAGTACTTC; CDR3 protein: CASSFAGSEQYF; D gene: -; J gene: TRBJ2-7; V gene: TRBV28; clone size: few
CDR3 DNA: TGTGCCAGCAGCTCCCGACAGGTCCCAAATCTGCACGAGCAGTACTTC; CDR3 protein: CASSSRQVPNLHEQYF; D gene: -; J gene: TRBJ2-7; V gene: TRBV7-9; clone size: -
CDR3 DNA: TGTGCCAGCAGCTTAGAATCGGCCCCCACTGAAGCTTTCTTT; CDR3 protein: CASSLESAPTEAFF; D gene: -; J gene: TRBJ1-1; V gene: TRBV7-2; clone size: few
CDR3 DNA: TGTGCCAGCAGCTCAGAAGTCGACGGAAGCTACGAGCAGTACTTC; CDR3 protein: CASSSEVDGSYEQYF; D gene: -; J gene: TRBJ2-7; V gene: TRBV11-2; clone size: -
CDR3 DNA: TGTGCCAGCAGCCCTCGACTAGCCGTTACCTCCTACGAGCAGTACTTC; CDR3 protein: CASSPRLAVTSYEQYF; D gene: TRBD2; J gene: TRBJ2-7; V gene: TRBV11-2; clone size: -
CDR3 DNA: TGCAGTGCTAGCGCCAATACAGGAAACACTGAAGCTTTCTTT; CDR3 protein: CSASANTGNTEAFF; D gene: -; J gene: TRBJ1-1; V gene: TRBV20-1; clone size: -
CDR3 DNA: TGCGCCAGCACGGAGGGGAGTCGCTACACCTTC; CDR3 protein: CASTEGSRYTF; D gene: -; J gene: TRBJ1-2; V gene: TRBV5-1; clone size: -